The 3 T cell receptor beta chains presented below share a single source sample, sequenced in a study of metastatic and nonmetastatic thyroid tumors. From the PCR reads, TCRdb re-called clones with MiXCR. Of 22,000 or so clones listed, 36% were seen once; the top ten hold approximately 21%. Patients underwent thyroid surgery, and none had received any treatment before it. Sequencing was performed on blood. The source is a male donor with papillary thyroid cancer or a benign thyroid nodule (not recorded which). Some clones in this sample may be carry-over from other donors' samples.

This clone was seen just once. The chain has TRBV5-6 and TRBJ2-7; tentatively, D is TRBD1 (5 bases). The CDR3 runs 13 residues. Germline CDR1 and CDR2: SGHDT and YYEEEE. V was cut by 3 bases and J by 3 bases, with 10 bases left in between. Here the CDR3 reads CASSSTGRYEQYF. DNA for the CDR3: TGTGCCAGCAGCTCAACAGGTCGCTACGAGCAGTACTTC.

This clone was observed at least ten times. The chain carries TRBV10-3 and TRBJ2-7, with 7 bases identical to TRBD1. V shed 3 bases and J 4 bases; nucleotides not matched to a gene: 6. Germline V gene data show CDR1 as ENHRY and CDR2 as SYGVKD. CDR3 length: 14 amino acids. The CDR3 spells CAISDPDRAYEQYF. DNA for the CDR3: TGTGCCATCAGTGACCCCGACAGGGCGTACGAGCAGTACTTC.

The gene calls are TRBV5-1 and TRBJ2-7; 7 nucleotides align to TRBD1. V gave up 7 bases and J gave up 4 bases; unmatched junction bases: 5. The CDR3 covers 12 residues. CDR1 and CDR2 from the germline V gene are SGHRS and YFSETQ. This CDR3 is CASRTGEYEQYF. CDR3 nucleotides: TGCGCCAGCCGGACAGGAGAATACGAGCAGTACTTC.